What follows is one T cell receptor beta chain and its context. Its antigen is not known. This table comes from immunoSEQ multiplex PCR, and its TCRdb copy is limited to in-frame clones, with some not included. The table includes about 2.1 million clones, more than 85% detected once. The sample originates from a study of shared clonotypes between healthy human individuals. The wider study: Per donor, three plates held CD4 naive cells, three held CD4 memory, two held CD8 naive and one held CD8 memory. Study-wide points: The study found about 5% of naive CD4 clonotypes shared across several donors. The study found lower generation probabilities in non-shared clonotypes than in those shared by all four donors.

V lost 2 bases and J lost 6, with 5 bases in between. This CDR3 comprises 12 residues. Germline lookup yields CDR1 SGHNT and CDR2 YENEEA. Naive CD8 populations comprised CD45RO-negative cells positively selected for CCR7, excluding terminally differentiated effector memory CD45RA+ cells. The chain uses TRBV11-3 and TRBJ2-1; D ambiguous. The sample consisted of naive CD8+ T cells from PBMCs. This sequence was found in a young man in good health. Some clones in this sample may be carry-over from other donors' samples. This CDR3 is CASSLPLNEQFF. CDR3 DNA: TGTGCCAGCAGCTTACCTCTCAATGAGCAGTTCTTC.